These T cell receptor beta chains were read from a single sample in a study of T cells in localized non-small cell lung cancer. Here immunoSEQ multiplex PCR was the method, and the copy in TCRdb shows in-frame clones only, minus some. The table lists about 57,000 clones, approximately 89% of them singletons. Sequencing used peripheral blood, obtained before any cancer treatment. These TCRs come from a man aged 40-75 years with stage I lung adenocarcinoma. The CDR3 runs from the conserved cysteine through the conserved F or W. Each record gives: CDR3 protein, CDR3 DNA, D gene, V gene, clone size, J gene. D genes are given only for firm matches. Some rows have no size entry. The others give once, few or many, or a class for an expanded clone.

CASRGLVGNQPQHF TGTGCCAGTAGAGGCCTGGTGGGCAATCAGCCCCAGCATTTT . TRBV19 . TRBJ1-5
CASSLLSGELFF TGTGCCAGCAGTCTGCTGTCCGGGGAGCTGTTTTTT . TRBV27 . TRBJ2-2
CASSSAFGNTNEKLFF TGTGCCAGCAGCTCAGCCTTTGGGAACACTAATGAAAAACTGTTTTTT . TRBV7-9 . TRBJ1-4
CASSPWTGENTGELFF TGTGCCAGTAGTCCTTGGACAGGGGAAAACACCGGGGAGCTGTTTTTT TRBD1 TRBV19 . TRBJ2-2
CASSESTSYEQYF TGCGCCAGCAGTGAATCAACTTCCTACGAGCAGTACTTC . TRBV10-1 . TRBJ2-7
CASSFSSDRASYEQYF TGCGCCAGCAGCTTCTCCTCGGACAGGGCATCATACGAGCAGTACTTC TRBD1 TRBV5-1 . TRBJ2-7
CASSYTGTGAPETQYF TGTGCCAGCAGCTATACCGGGACAGGAGCTCCAGAGACCCAGTACTTC TRBD1 TRBV5-5 . TRBJ2-5
CASSQHGQGPYEQYF TGCGCCAGCAGCCAGCATGGACAGGGTCCTTACGAGCAGTACTTC TRBD1 TRBV4-1 once TRBJ2-7
CASSYLQGGGDEQFF TGTGCCAGCAGTTACCTCCAGGGTGGGGGGGATGAGCAGTTCTTC TRBD2 TRBV6-6 . TRBJ2-1
CASAATNNEQFF TGTGCCAGCGCGGCAACTAACAATGAGCAGTTCTTC . TRBV6-5 . TRBJ2-1
CASSRDGEGAFF TGTGCCAGCAGTCGTGACGGGGAGGGGGCTTTCTTT . TRBV28 . TRBJ1-1
CASSYDGGFYGYTF TGTGCCAGCAGTTACGATGGGGGGTTCTATGGCTACACCTTC . TRBV6-5 . TRBJ1-2
CASSHSLGPYEQYF TGCGCCAGCAGCCATTCCCTAGGCCCCTACGAGCAGTACTTC . TRBV5-1 . TRBJ2-7
CASRRGLAGQYGELFF TGTGCCAGCAGACGAGGACTAGCGGGACAGTACGGGGAGCTGTTTTTT TRBD2 TRBV14 . TRBJ2-2
CASSVSGGTQYF TGTGCCAGCAGCGTGAGTGGGGGTACGCAGTATTTT . TRBV5-4 . TRBJ2-3
CASSTAGTSSNTGELFF TGTGCCAGCAGCACAGCCGGGACTAGCTCTAACACCGGGGAGCTGTTTTTT TRBD2 TRBV9 . TRBJ2-2
CSVGTSGEEQYF TGCAGCGTCGGGACTAGCGGAGAAGAGCAGTACTTC TRBD2 TRBV29-1 . TRBJ2-7
CAIPTEDRRVSGANVLTF TGTGCCATCCCTACGGAAGACAGGAGAGTTTCTGGGGCCAACGTCCTGACTTTC . TRBV11-2 once TRBJ2-6
CASSLGQGRSYEQYF TGTGCCAGCAGCTTAGGACAGGGTCGGTCCTACGAGCAGTACTTC TRBD1 TRBV5-5 . TRBJ2-7
CASGAGVTDTQYF TGCGCCAGCGGGGCGGGAGTCACAGATACGCAGTATTTT TRBD2 TRBV5-1 . TRBJ2-3
CASRGIPYEQYF TGTGCCAGCAGAGGAATTCCCTACGAGCAGTACTTC . TRBV2 . TRBJ2-7
CATSRLYQGGELFF TGTGCCACCAGCAGGTTATACCAAGGAGGGGAGCTGTTTTTT . TRBV15 . TRBJ2-2
CASSLDGYGYTF TGTGCCAGCAGCTTAGATGGGTATGGCTACACCTTC . TRBV11-3 . TRBJ1-2
CSVVVRTYEQYF TGCAGCGTTGTTGTCCGGACCTACGAGCAGTACTTC . TRBV29-1 . TRBJ2-7
CAISELAVGSNQPQHF TGTGCCATCAGTGAATTGGCAGTCGGTAGCAATCAGCCCCAGCATTTT . TRBV10-3 once TRBJ1-5
CASSQEGSGSPDEQFF TGTGCCAGCAGCCAAGAAGGTAGCGGGAGTCCCGATGAGCAGTTCTTC TRBD2 TRBV4-2 . TRBJ2-1
CASSNSYEQYF TGTGCCAGCAGTAACAGCTACGAGCAGTACTTC . TRBV2 . TRBJ2-7
CASSLWTSGYEQYF TGTGCCAGCAGTCTCTGGACTAGCGGATACGAGCAGTACTTC TRBD2 TRBV27 . TRBJ2-7
CASSIGFQATNEKLFF TGTGCCAGTAGTATAGGGTTTCAGGCAACTAATGAAAAACTGTTTTTT . TRBV19 . TRBJ1-4
CASSLATGTAIYEQYF TGTGCCAGCAGCTTAGCCACCGGGACAGCGATATACGAGCAGTACTTC TRBD1 TRBV7-8 few TRBJ2-7
CASSSEPSGRAGELFF TGTGCCAGCAGCTCCGAACCTAGCGGGAGGGCCGGGGAGCTGTTTTTT TRBD2 TRBV7-3 . TRBJ2-2
CASSYGTKTYEQYF TGTGCCAGCAGTTACGGGACAAAAACCTACGAGCAGTACTTC . TRBV27 . TRBJ2-7
CASSLELYNEQFF TGCGCCAGCAGCTTGGAATTATACAATGAGCAGTTCTTC . TRBV5-1 . TRBJ2-1
CASSHGYQETQYF TGTGCCAGCAGCCACGGCTACCAAGAGACCCAGTACTTC . TRBV6-5 . TRBJ2-5
CASTYNEQFF TGTGCCAGTACCTACAATGAGCAGTTCTTC . TRBV19 . TRBJ2-1
CASSIRQGLSGNTIYF TGTGCCAGCAGTATCAGACAGGGCCTCTCTGGAAACACCATATATTTT TRBD1 TRBV28 once TRBJ1-3
CAWSVGTGSYNEQFF TGTGCCTGGAGTGTGGGGACCGGGAGCTACAATGAGCAGTTCTTC . TRBV30 . TRBJ2-1
CASSATSGYEQYF TGTGCCAGCAGTGCGACTAGCGGATACGAGCAGTACTTC TRBD2 TRBV6-1 . TRBJ2-7
CAISESPGGGNTIYF TGTGCCATCAGTGAGTCCCCAGGGGGTGGAAACACCATATATTTT TRBD1 TRBV10-3 . TRBJ1-3
CASSSSGTPYNEQFF TGTGCCAGCAGCTCTAGCGGGACCCCCTACAATGAGCAGTTCTTC TRBD2 TRBV7-8 . TRBJ2-1
CAWSLAGNTIYF TGTGCCTGGAGTTTGGCTGGAAACACCATATATTTT . TRBV30 . TRBJ1-3
CASSSLAEETQYF TGTGCCAGCAGTTCCCTAGCGGAAGAGACCCAGTACTTC TRBD2 TRBV5-4 . TRBJ2-5
CASTSAGGRGGETQYF TGTGCCAGCACCTCTGCGGGAGGGCGGGGCGGAGAGACCCAGTACTTC TRBD2 TRBV5-6 . TRBJ2-5
CASSLLSEREFTDTQYF TGTGCCAGCAGTTTATTATCCGAGCGGGAGTTCACAGATACGCAGTATTTT TRBD2 TRBV28 . TRBJ2-3